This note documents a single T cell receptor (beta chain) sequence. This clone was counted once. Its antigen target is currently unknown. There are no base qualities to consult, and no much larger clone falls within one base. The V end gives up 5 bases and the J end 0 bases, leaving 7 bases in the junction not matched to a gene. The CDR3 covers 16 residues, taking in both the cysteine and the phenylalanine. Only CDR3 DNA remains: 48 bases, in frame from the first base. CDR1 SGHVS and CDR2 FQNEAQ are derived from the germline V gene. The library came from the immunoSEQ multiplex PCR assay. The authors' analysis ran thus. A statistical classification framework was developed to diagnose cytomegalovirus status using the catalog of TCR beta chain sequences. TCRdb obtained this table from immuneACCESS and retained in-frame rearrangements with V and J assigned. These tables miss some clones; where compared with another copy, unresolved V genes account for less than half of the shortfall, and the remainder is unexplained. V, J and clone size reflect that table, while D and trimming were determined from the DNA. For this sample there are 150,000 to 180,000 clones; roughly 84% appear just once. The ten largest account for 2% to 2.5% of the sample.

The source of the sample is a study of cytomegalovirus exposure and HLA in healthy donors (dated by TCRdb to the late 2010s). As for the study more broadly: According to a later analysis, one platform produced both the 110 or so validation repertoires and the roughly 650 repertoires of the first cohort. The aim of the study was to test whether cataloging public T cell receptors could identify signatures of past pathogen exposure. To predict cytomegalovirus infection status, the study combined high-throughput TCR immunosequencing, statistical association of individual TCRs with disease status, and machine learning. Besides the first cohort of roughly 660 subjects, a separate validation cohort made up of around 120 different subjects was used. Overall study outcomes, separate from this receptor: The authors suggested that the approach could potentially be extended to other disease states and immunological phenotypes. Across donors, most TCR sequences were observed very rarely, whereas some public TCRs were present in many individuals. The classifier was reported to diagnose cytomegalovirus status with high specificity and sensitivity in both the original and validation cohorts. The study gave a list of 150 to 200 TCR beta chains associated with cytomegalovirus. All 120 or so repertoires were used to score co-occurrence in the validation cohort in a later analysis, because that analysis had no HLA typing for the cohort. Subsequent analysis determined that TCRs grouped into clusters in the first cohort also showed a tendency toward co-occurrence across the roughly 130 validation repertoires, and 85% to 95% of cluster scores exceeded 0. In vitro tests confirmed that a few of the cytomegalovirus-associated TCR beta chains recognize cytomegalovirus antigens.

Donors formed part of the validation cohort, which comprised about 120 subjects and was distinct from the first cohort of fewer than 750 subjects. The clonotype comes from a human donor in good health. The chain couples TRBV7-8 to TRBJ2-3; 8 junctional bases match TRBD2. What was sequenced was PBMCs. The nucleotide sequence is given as TGTGCCAGCAGCGTACGACGGGAGGGGAGCACAGATACGCAGTATTTT. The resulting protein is CASSVRREGSTDTQYF.